A single sample gave rise to the 11 T cell receptor beta chains below, sequenced in a study of OX40 agonist ivuxolimab in advanced cancers. The repertoire was sequenced with immunoSEQ multiplex PCR; TCRdb's copy has only in-frame clones and lacks some. The profile shows tens of thousands of clones, approximately 85% of them singletons. This material consisted of CD4+ or CD8+ T cells sorted from blood, taken in a trial of the OX40 agonist ivuxolimab. Receptors originate from an adult with an advanced solid tumor such as melanoma, head and neck, liver or kidney cancer.

J is TRBJ2-7 and V is TRBV29-1; D ambiguous. V lost 2 bases and J 6 bases, leaving 11 bases between the germline ends. The CDR3 sequence is 12 residues long. Germline CDR1 SQVTM, CDR2 ANQGSEA. The CDR3 spells CSVESHLSEQYF. The DNA of the CDR3 is TGCAGCGTTGAAAGTCACCTCTCCGAGCAGTACTTC.

This chain connects TRBV7-9 to TRBJ2-7; 9 bases agree with TRBD1. Trimming took 0 bases from V and 5 from J; bases not matched to a gene: 5. The germline CDR1 and CDR2 sequences are SEHNR and FQNEAQ (reference sequence). This CDR3 is built from 15 residues. The chain's CDR3 is CASSLATGGGDEQYF. The CDR3 region has the DNA TGTGCCAGCAGCTTAGCTACAGGGGGCGGAGACGAGCAGTACTTC.

This clone appeared a single time. The chain is built from TRBV5-8 and TRBJ1-3; the D is unclear. V lost 0 bases, J lost 0 bases, and 10 bases lay in between. Germline V gene lookup returns CDR1 SGHTS and CDR2 YDEGEE. The CDR3 spans 16 residues. This CDR3 is CASSLELILSGNTIYF. The CDR3 DNA reads as TGTGCCAGCAGCTTGGAGCTGATCCTCTCTGGAAACACCATATATTTT.

The J gene is TRBJ1-2, the V gene TRBV2, with TRBD1 matching 8 bases. V lost 1 base, J lost 4 bases, and 11 bases stayed unmatched. The CDR3 is 17 amino acids. Germline loops: CDR1 SNHLY, CDR2 FYNNEI. The CDR3: CASSEEDRAPGGYGYTF. CDR3 coding DNA: TGTGCCAGCAGTGAAGAGGACAGGGCCCCAGGGGGCTATGGCTACACCTTC.

This clone was detected once. This sequence joins TRBV4-1 and TRBJ1-1, with D possibly being TRBD1 (5 bases). There are 16 residues in the CDR3. The V end was cut by 1 base, the J end by 3 bases, with 15 bases between. The germline V gene encodes CDR1 MGHRA and CDR2 YSYEKL. The CDR3 here is CASSQAWGVGYTEAFF. DNA for the CDR3: TGCGCCAGCAGCCAAGCATGGGGGGTAGGGTACACTGAAGCTTTCTTT.

The gene calls are TRBV28 and TRBJ2-5; 9 nucleotides agree with TRBD1. The V and J ends lost 5 bases and 5 bases, in that order; junction bases with no gene match: 12. CDR3 length: 16 residues. CDR1 and CDR2 from the germline V gene are MDHEN and SYDVKM. CDR3 in amino acids: CASSPIPGQGEETQYF. DNA of the CDR3: TGTGCCAGCAGTCCAATCCCGGGACAGGGTGAGGAGACCCAGTACTTC.

V gene TRBV9 combines with J gene TRBJ1-1, with D unclear. V dropped 4 bases and J dropped 3 bases, with 13 bases sitting between them. CDR1 SGDLS and CDR2 YYNGEE come from the germline V gene. The CDR3 extends over 14 amino acids. As DNA, the CDR3 is TGTGCCAGCAGCCCTCGATCGTTGGACACTGAAGCTTTCTTT. Its protein is CASSPRSLDTEAFF.

The J gene is TRBJ2-3, the V gene TRBV30; no firm D call. V lost 1 base and J lost 2, with 10 bases in between. Germline CDR1 is GTSNPN and CDR2 is SVGIG (reference sequence). This CDR3 is built from 14 residues. The CDR3 coding sequence is TGTGCCTGGAGTGGAGTAGGTAACACAGATACGCAGTATTTT. Translation gives CAWSGVGNTDTQYF. Based on the CDR3 plus reference TRBV30 and TRBJ2-3, the full variable domain is SQTIHQWPATLVQPVGSPLSLECTVEGTSNPNLYWYRQAAGRGLQLLFYSVGIGQISSEVPQNLSASRPQDRQFILSSKKLLLSDSGFYLCAWSGVGNTDTQYFGPGTRLTVL.

The chain joins TRBV14 to TRBJ2-2; D uncertain. The CDR3 runs to 18 residues. The V gene's germline CDR1 is SGHDN and CDR2 FVKESK. V lost 0 bases, J lost 4 bases, and 18 bases lay in between. The chain's CDR3 is CASSQDFVGVDFTGELFF. In DNA, the CDR3 is TGTGCCAGCAGCCAAGATTTCGTCGGAGTTGATTTCACCGGGGAGCTGTTTTTT.

This clone was recorded once. The chain uses TRBV6-1 and TRBJ2-5, with D hard to call. Germline-derived CDR1 and CDR2 are MNHNS and SASEGT. The ends were cut back, 3 bases at V and 2 bases at J, with 7 bases in the middle. The CDR3 runs to 13 residues. The CDR3 DNA reads TGTGCCAGCAGTGACGACGAACAAGAGACCCAGTACTTC. The encoded protein is CASSDDEQETQYF.

The chain couples TRBV7-9 to TRBJ2-2; 7 bases align to TRBD2. CDR3 size: 17 residues. Germline V CDR1 and CDR2: SEHNR, FQNEAQ (reference sequence). The V gene end was trimmed by 1 base and the J gene end by 1 base; junction bases not matched to a gene: 6. CDR3 in amino acids: CASSLGPQRENTGELFF. The CDR3 DNA sequence: TGTGCCAGCAGCTTAGGACCCCAGCGGGAGAACACCGGGGAGCTGTTTTTT.